A single sample gave rise to the 8 T cell receptor beta chains below, sequenced in a study of OX40 agonist ivuxolimab in advanced cancers. The receptor library was made with the immunoSEQ multiplex PCR assay. Held by TCRdb, this immuneACCESS table contains in-frame sequences only and omits some clones. Under half of the omission traces to an unresolved V gene where checked; the cause of the rest is unknown. The sample contains fewer than 80,000 clones, about 90% of them found a single time. 2% to 2.5% of the sample is in the top ten clones. The sample was CD4+ or CD8+ T cells sorted from blood, taken in a trial of the OX40 agonist ivuxolimab. Receptors originate from an adult with an advanced solid tumor such as melanoma, head and neck, liver or kidney cancer.

The V and J genes are TRBV5-1 and TRBJ2-7, with 8 bases identical to TRBD2. This CDR3 contains 16 residues. With 6 bases clipped from V and 3 bases from J, the junction kept 14 bases outside the gene matches. Germline V lookup: CDR1 SGHRS, CDR2 YFSETQ. DNA for the CDR3: TGCGCCAGCAATTTTGCACGGGGGGGATCTTTCTACGAGCAGTACTTC. Translating gives CASNFARGGSFYEQYF. Supplemented by reference TRBV5-1 and TRBJ2-7, the full variable domain reads KAGVTQTPRYLIKTRGQQVTLSCSPISGHRSVSWYQQTPGQGLQFLFEYFSETQRNKGNFPGRFSGRQFSNSRSEMNVSTLELGDSALYLCASNFARGGSFYEQYFGPGTRLTVT.

The chain uses TRBV6-6 and TRBJ1-5, with D perhaps TRBD1 (6 bases). Germline V gene data show CDR1 as MNHNY and CDR2 as SVGAGI (reference sequence). Trimming took off 0 bases at V and 6 bases at J, with 9 bases between the two ends. This CDR3 region has 14 residues. In DNA form, the CDR3 reads TGTGCCAGCAGTTACTCGACAGGCTCTCAGCCCCAGCATTTT. Translated, it gives CASSYSTGSQPQHF.

This chain connects TRBV19 to TRBJ1-2; D ambiguous. The CDR3 has 12 residues. In germline, CDR1 is LNHDA, CDR2 SQIVND (reference sequence). V was cut by 3 bases and J by 5 bases, with 7 bases left in between. CDR3 nucleotides: TGTGCCAGTAGTATGCAGAGGTATGGCTACACCTTC. Translation gives CASSMQRYGYTF.

The chain uses TRBV7-8 and TRBJ1-2; D is unresolved. Trimming cost V 0 bases and J 6 bases, with 11 bases left between them. The CDR3 length is 14 residues. CDR1 and CDR2 (germline): SGHVS, FQNEAQ. In DNA form, the CDR3 reads TGTGCCAGCAGCTTAGCTCCGGATCTTCATGGCTACACCTTC. Protein product: CASSLAPDLHGYTF.

The chain joins TRBV28 to TRBJ1-1; D unresolved. CDR3 size: 12 residues. Trimming took 5 bases from V and 8 from J, leaving 12 bases between them. Per the germline V gene, CDR1 is MDHEN and CDR2 is SYDVKM. The CDR3 bases are TGTGCCAGCAGTATCATAAGGCGGGAAGCTTTCTTT. Translation gives CASSIIRREAFF.

The V gene is TRBV4-1, the J gene TRBJ2-1; tentatively, D is TRBD1 (5 bases). This CDR3 has 12 residues. From germline, CDR1 is MGHRA and CDR2 YSYEKL. Trimming cost V 4 bases and J 7 bases, with 8 bases left between them. CDR3 residues: CASSPPGNEQFF. CDR3 in DNA: TGCGCCAGCAGCCCCCCAGGGAATGAGCAGTTCTTC.

The V and J genes are TRBV18 and TRBJ2-2; D is uncertain. Germline-derived CDR1 and CDR2 are KGHSH and LQKENI. Trimming left V 3 bases short and J 0 bases short, with 8 bases between. The CDR3 has 15 amino acids. CDR3 DNA sequence: TGTGCCAGCTCACCGCCGAGATCGAACACCGGGGAGCTGTTTTTT. Translating gives CASSPPRSNTGELFF.

This rearrangement joins TRBV10-3 to TRBJ2-5; D is uncertain. This CDR3 has 15 residues. Germline CDR1 reads ENHRY; CDR2 reads SYGVKD. Trimming took off 5 bases at V and 3 bases at J, with 16 bases between the two ends. The CDR3: CAISKRPGEKETQYF. The CDR3 nucleotides are TGTGCCATCAGTAAAAGGCCTGGGGAAAAAGAGACCCAGTACTTC.